This T cell receptor beta chain was identified in a study of T cell responses to AZD1222 COVID-19 vaccine. Whole-study findings and limits: Repertoire sampling occurred only after the peak T cell response. Spike-specific TCR depth and breadth grew after two AZD1222 doses. Nearly half of spike-specific TCRs reportedly go after variant regions that carry no mutations. AZD1222 recipients seropositive at baseline numbered only five to seven.

The CDR3 length is 15 residues. V was pared by 1 base and J by 5 bases, with 12 bases between. CDR1 is LGHDT, CDR2 YNNKEL, per germline (reference sequence). Concerning this clone itself: Its antigen remains unidentified.

Clones were read by immunoSEQ multiplex PCR, and TCRdb kept only the in-frame ones, dropping some. The sample has roughly 120,000 clones, about 90% seen once. This TCR derives from an adult in good health. The chain uses TRBV3-1 (or the pseudogene TRBV3-2) and TRBJ1-5; D gene unclear. The specimen was peripheral blood, collected on day 0 of AZD1222 vaccination. The CDR3 region has the DNA TGTGCCAGCAGCCAAGCGCCCGTCCCCTATCAGCCCCAGCATTTT. Residues: CASSQAPVPYQPQHF.